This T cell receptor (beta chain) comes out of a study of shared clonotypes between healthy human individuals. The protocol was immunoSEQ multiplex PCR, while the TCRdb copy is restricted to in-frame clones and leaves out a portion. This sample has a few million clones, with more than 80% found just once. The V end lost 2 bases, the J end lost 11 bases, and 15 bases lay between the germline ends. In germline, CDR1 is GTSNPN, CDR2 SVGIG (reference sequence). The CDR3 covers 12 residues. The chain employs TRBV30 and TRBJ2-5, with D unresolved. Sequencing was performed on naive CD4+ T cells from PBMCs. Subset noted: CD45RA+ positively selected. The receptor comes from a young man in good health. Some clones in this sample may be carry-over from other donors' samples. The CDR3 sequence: CAWSPASLGQYF. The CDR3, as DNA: TGTGCCTGGAGTCCTGCCAGTTTGGGGCAGTACTTC. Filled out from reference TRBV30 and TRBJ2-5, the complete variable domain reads SQTIHQWPATLVQPVGSPLSLECTVEGTSNPNLYWYRQAAGRGLQLLFYSVGIGQISSEVPQNLSASRPQDRQFILSSKKLLLSDSGFYLCAWSPASLGQYFGPGTRLLVL.